The 2 T cell receptor beta chains below come from one sample, sequenced in a study of blood T cell repertoires in COVID-19. Some clones are missing from TCRdb's copy, which holds only in-frame ones; the method was immunoSEQ multiplex PCR. The data hold around 300,000 clones, with more than 75% observed a single time. Sequencing input: peripheral blood. These receptors originate from a woman in her twenties or thirties who had recovered from COVID-19.

This rearrangement joins TRBV18 to TRBJ2-1; D uncertain. The V and J ends lost 3 bases and 10 bases respectively, with 13 bases between them. The CDR3 is 13 residues long. In germline, CDR1 is KGHSH, CDR2 LQKENI. The CDR3 DNA sequence: TGTGCCAGCTCACCGCAGTGGGCCCGGGAGCAGTTCTTC. Translation gives CASSPQWAREQFF.

The chain carries TRBV7-2 and TRBJ1-4, with a possible D match to TRBD1 (6 bases). This CDR3 is 16 amino acids long. V was clipped by 4 bases and J by 7 bases, with 19 bases between them. Germline V gene sequence: CDR1 SGHTA, CDR2 FQGNSA. The CDR3 spells CASSSQGSTGSEKLFF. The CDR3 coding sequence is TGTGCCAGCAGCTCTCAGGGGTCGACGGGGAGTGAAAAACTGTTTTTT.